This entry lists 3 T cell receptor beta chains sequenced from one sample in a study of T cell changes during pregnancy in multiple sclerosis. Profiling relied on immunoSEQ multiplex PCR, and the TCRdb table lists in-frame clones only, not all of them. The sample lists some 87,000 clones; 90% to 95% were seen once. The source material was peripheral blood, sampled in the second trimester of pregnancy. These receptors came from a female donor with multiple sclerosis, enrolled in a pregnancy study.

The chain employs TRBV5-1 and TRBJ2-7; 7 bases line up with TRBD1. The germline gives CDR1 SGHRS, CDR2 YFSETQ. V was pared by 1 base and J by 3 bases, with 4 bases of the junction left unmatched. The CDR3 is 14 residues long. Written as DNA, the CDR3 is TGCGCCAGCAGCTTGTTGGCAGGGGGCTACGAGCAGTACTTC. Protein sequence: CASSLLAGGYEQYF.

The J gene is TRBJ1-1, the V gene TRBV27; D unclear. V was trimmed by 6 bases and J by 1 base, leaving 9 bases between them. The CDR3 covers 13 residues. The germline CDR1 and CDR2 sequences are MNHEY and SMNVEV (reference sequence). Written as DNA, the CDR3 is TGTGCCAGCAGGAAGTACAAGAACACTGAAGCTTTCTTT. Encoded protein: CASRKYKNTEAFF.

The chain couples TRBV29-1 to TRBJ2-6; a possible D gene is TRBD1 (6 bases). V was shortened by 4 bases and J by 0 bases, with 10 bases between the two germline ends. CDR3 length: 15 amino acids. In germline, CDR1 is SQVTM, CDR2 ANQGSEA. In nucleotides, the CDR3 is TGCAGCGTTGCCCCAGGGGCCTCTGGGGCCAACGTCCTGACTTTC. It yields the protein CSVAPGASGANVLTF.